The 8 T cell receptor beta chains in this list originate from one sample, sequenced in a study of blood T cell repertoires in COVID-19. Here immunoSEQ multiplex PCR was the method, and the copy in TCRdb shows in-frame clones only, minus some. The data show about 74,000 clones, 88% seen once. Sequencing was done on a sample of peripheral blood. These receptors were taken from a woman of 80 years or more with active or convalescent COVID-19.

This clone was counted a single time. The V gene is TRBV19, the J gene TRBJ1-6, with TRBD1 identical over 8 bases. Losses at the gene ends were 4 bases for V and 2 bases for J; bases not matched to a gene: 7. Looked up from germline, CDR1 is LNHDA and CDR2 is SQIVND (reference sequence). CDR3 length: 17 amino acids. CDR3 in DNA: TGTGCCAGTAGTACCCGACAGGGGCGGACCTATAATTCACCCCTCCACTTT. Amino acids: CASSTRQGRTYNSPLHF.

The rearrangement uses TRBV4-1 and TRBJ2-7; D is perhaps TRBD1 (6 bases). Trimming removed 2 bases at V and 5 bases at J, with 16 bases between. CDR1 is MGHRA and CDR2 is YSYEKL in the germline V gene. The CDR3 runs to 15 residues. Written as DNA, the CDR3 is TGCGCCAGCAGCCAAATGGGTCAGGGGCTCAACGAGCAGTACTTC. It translates to CASSQMGQGLNEQYF.

This clone was recorded only once. The chain joins TRBV5-1 to TRBJ2-7, with D maybe TRBD2 (5 bases). V dropped 0 bases and J dropped 6 bases, with 10 bases sitting between them. Looked up from germline, CDR1 is SGHRS and CDR2 is YFSETQ. The CDR3 totals 13 residues. The chain's CDR3 is CASSLAGISEQYF. In DNA, the CDR3 is TGCGCCAGCAGCTTGGCCGGGATTTCCGAGCAGTACTTC.

The chain employs TRBV23-1 and TRBJ1-2; D gene uncertain. TRBV23-1 is an ORF, with its function uncertain. The CDR3 is made up of 14 amino acids. V lost 4 bases and J 2 bases, leaving 11 bases between the germline ends. The CDR3 bases are TGCGCCAGCAGTCGGGCAGCCCGAAACTATGGCTACACCTTC. It yields the protein CASSRAARNYGYTF.

This chain joins TRBV18 and TRBJ2-5; tentative D call: TRBD1 (5 bases). V was clipped by 4 bases and J by 4 bases, with 10 bases between them. The CDR3 length is 13 residues. Germline V lookup: CDR1 KGHSH, CDR2 LQKENI. CDR3 DNA: TGTGCCAGCTCACGGGTCCAGGGAGAGACCCAGTACTTC. Encoded protein: CASSRVQGETQYF.

The V call is TRBV3-1 (or the pseudogene TRBV3-2), the J call TRBJ2-1, with D perhaps matching TRBD2 (6 bases). The CDR3 totals 15 residues. V gave up 4 bases and J gave up 6 bases, with 16 bases separating them. Germline V gene lookup returns CDR1 LGHDT and CDR2 YNNKEL (reference sequence). As DNA, the CDR3 is TGTGCCAGCAGCCCCGATGCGGGATCAAGCAATGAGCAGTTCTTC. Amino acids: CASSPDAGSSNEQFF.

J is TRBJ1-6 and V is TRBV10-3, with TRBD1 matching 7 bases. CDR1 is ENHRY and CDR2 is SYGVKD in the germline V gene. CDR3 length equals 13 residues. V lost 6 bases to trimming and J lost 9 bases; unmatched junction nucleotides: 5. The CDR3 loop reads CAIRTTGFSPLHF. DNA of the CDR3: TGTGCCATCAGAACGACAGGGTTTTCACCCCTCCACTTT.

This clone has only a few counts. The chain has TRBV14 and TRBJ1-3; D unclear. Trimming pared 5 bases from V and 3 bases from J, leaving 14 bases between. The CDR3 is 15 residues long. Germline V CDR1 and CDR2: SGHDN, FVKESK. DNA for the CDR3: TGTGCCAGCAGCACCCGGTCGGTACTTGGAAACACCATATATTTT. This sequence encodes CASSTRSVLGNTIYF. The full variable domain, its missing parts supplied by reference TRBV14 and TRBJ1-3, is EAGVTQFPSHSVIEKGQTVTLRCDPISGHDNLYWYRRVMGKEIKFLLHFVKESKQDESGMPNNRFLAERTGGTYSTLKVQPAELEDSGVYFCASSTRSVLGNTIYFGEGSWLTVV.